Shown below are 3 T cell receptor beta chains from a single sample sequenced in a study of blood T cell repertoires in COVID-19. The data were produced by immunoSEQ multiplex PCR, yet TCRdb's version contains in-frame clones alone and is incomplete. The sample includes approximately 200,000 clones, around 86% of them seen just once. The sample was peripheral blood. The source of these receptors is a human donor in a cohort sampled during active COVID-19.

The genes are TRBV5-1 and TRBJ2-2, with a weak D call TRBD2 (5 bases). The CDR3 length is 16 residues. Germline V gives CDR1 SGHRS, CDR2 YFSETQ. V lost 4 bases to trimming and J lost 1 base, with 14 bases between them. This chain's CDR3 is CASSILPGLNTGELFF. CDR3 sequence (DNA): TGCGCCAGCAGCATCCTACCGGGGTTGAACACCGGGGAGCTGTTTTTT. The variable domain in full, completed from reference TRBV5-1 and TRBJ2-2, reads KAGVTQTPRYLIKTRGQQVTLSCSPISGHRSVSWYQQTPGQGLQFLFEYFSETQRNKGNFPGRFSGRQFSNSRSEMNVSTLELGDSALYLCASSILPGLNTGELFFGEGSRLTVL.

This chain uses TRBV24-1 with TRBJ2-7, with 9 bases aligning to TRBD1. In germline, CDR1 is KGHDR, CDR2 SFDVKD. The CDR3 contains 17 residues. With V trimmed by 2 bases and J by 1 base, 8 bases remained unmatched. The CDR3 loop reads CATSDSRTGASSYEQYF. CDR3 nucleotides: TGTGCCACCAGTGATTCTAGGACAGGGGCCTCATCCTACGAGCAGTACTTC.

The rearrangement joins TRBV20-1 to TRBJ2-7; 7 bases are shared with TRBD1. The CDR3 length is 13 residues. Germline assignment: CDR1 DFQATT and CDR2 SNEGSKA (reference sequence). V dropped 3 bases and J dropped 3; count of bases not matched to a gene: 5. The CDR3 DNA sequence: TGCAGTGCTAGTCCCCGGGACAGCTACGAGCAGTACTTC. Its protein product is CSASPRDSYEQYF.